This T cell receptor (beta chain) was obtained from a study of OX40 agonist ivuxolimab in advanced cancers. Measured with immunoSEQ multiplex PCR; TCRdb has only the in-frame clones, and not every one. This table has about 77,000 clones, 65% to 90% appearing once. V lost 4 bases to trimming and J lost 7 bases; unmatched junction nucleotides: 17. Germline V CDR1 and CDR2: LGHNA, YNFKEQ. The CDR3 is made up of 19 amino acids. Sequenced material: CD4+ or CD8+ T cells sorted from blood, taken in a trial of the OX40 agonist ivuxolimab. The genes are TRBV4-2 and TRBJ2-5, with 14 bases that match TRBD2. The sequence was obtained from an adult with an advanced solid tumor such as melanoma, head and neck, liver or kidney cancer. In DNA, the CDR3 is TGTGCCAGCAGCCCTAGACTAGCGGGGGGGAAACCCGTTCTAGGGACCCAGTACTTC. Translated, it gives CASSPRLAGGKPVLGTQYF.